Listed below are T cell receptor beta chains from one sample, sequenced in a study of shared clonotypes between healthy human individuals. Assay: immunoSEQ multiplex PCR; the TCRdb copy retains only in-frame clones and omits some. The sample holds about 2 million clones, 90% to 95% seen once. Sequencing was performed on naive CD4+ T cells sorted from blood. These receptors were taken from a young man in good health. Each CDR3 is given with its conserved first and last residue. The D gene is left open where the match is weak. The size entry is marked missing in some rows and otherwise reads once, few, many or a size class.

j_call: TRBJ2-1
clone_size: .
v_call: TRBV10-3
d_call: TRBD2
cdr3_nt: TGTGCCATCAGTGTTTCCGGAACGGGGGGGTACAATGAGCAGTTCTTC
cdr3_aa: CAISVSGTGGYNEQFF

j_call: TRBJ1-4
clone_size: once
v_call: TRBV4-1
d_call: .
cdr3_nt: TGCGCCAGCAAGGGGCAGCCCAATGAAAAACTGTTTTTT
cdr3_aa: CASKGQPNEKLFF

j_call: TRBJ1-6
clone_size: .
v_call: TRBV6-6
d_call: TRBD1
cdr3_nt: TGTGCCAGCAGTGAGGGACAGGGGGCCCATTCACCCCTCCACTTT
cdr3_aa: CASSEGQGAHSPLHF

j_call: TRBJ1-1
clone_size: .
v_call: TRBV30
d_call: .
cdr3_nt: TGTGCCTGGAGTGAAGCTTTCTTT
cdr3_aa: CAWSEAFF

j_call: TRBJ1-2
clone_size: .
v_call: TRBV9
d_call: .
cdr3_nt: TGTGCCAGCAGCGTAGAGGCAGGGAACTATGGCTACACCTTC
cdr3_aa: CASSVEAGNYGYTF

j_call: TRBJ1-6
clone_size: once
v_call: TRBV11-2
d_call: .
cdr3_nt: TGTGCCAGCAGCTTCGGACGGATGGAACCCCTCCACTTT
cdr3_aa: CASSFGRMEPLHF

j_call: TRBJ2-1
clone_size: .
v_call: TRBV18
d_call: .
cdr3_nt: TGTGCCAGCTCACCAATGGGGGGGCATGAGCAGTTCTTC
cdr3_aa: CASSPMGGHEQFF

j_call: TRBJ1-3
clone_size: .
v_call: TRBV11-2
d_call: .
cdr3_nt: TGTGCCAGCAGCTTACGGGGGGCTAAGAGCTCTGGAAACACCATATATTTT
cdr3_aa: CASSLRGAKSSGNTIYF

j_call: TRBJ2-5
clone_size: once
v_call: TRBV29-1
d_call: TRBD1
cdr3_nt: TGCAGCGTGGAACAGGGGGCACAGACCCAGTACTTC
cdr3_aa: CSVEQGAQTQYF

j_call: TRBJ2-5
clone_size: once
v_call: TRBV28
d_call: TRBD1
cdr3_nt: TGTGCCAGCAGTTTGGGGGACAGGGGGTGGGAGACCCAGTACTTC
cdr3_aa: CASSLGDRGWETQYF

j_call: TRBJ2-5
clone_size: once
v_call: TRBV5-1
d_call: TRBD1
cdr3_nt: TGCGCCAGCAGCACGTCGGGACAGGGGGCTGAGACCCAGTACTTC
cdr3_aa: CASSTSGQGAETQYF

j_call: TRBJ1-4
clone_size: .
v_call: TRBV4-2
d_call: TRBD1
cdr3_nt: TGTGCCAGCAGCCAAATCGACAGGGATAATGAAAAACTGTTTTTT
cdr3_aa: CASSQIDRDNEKLFF

j_call: TRBJ2-5
clone_size: once
v_call: TRBV4-1
d_call: TRBD2
cdr3_nt: TGCGCCAGCAGCCATAAGACTAGCGGGAGGGCCGAAGAGACCCAGTACTTC
cdr3_aa: CASSHKTSGRAEETQYF

j_call: TRBJ2-2
clone_size: .
v_call: TRBV6-6
d_call: .
cdr3_nt: TGTGCCAGCAGTTCTGGGGAGCTGTTTTTT
cdr3_aa: CASSSGELFF

j_call: TRBJ1-2
clone_size: .
v_call: TRBV5-4
d_call: .
cdr3_nt: TGTGCCAGCAGCTGGGAAACCACAGGGTTCGGTGGCTACACCTTC
cdr3_aa: CASSWETTGFGGYTF